This record looks at one T cell receptor (beta chain) sequence and its context. It has no known antigen specificity. No per-base quality is available; no much larger clone lies one base away. These data belong to a study of T cells in Graves' hyperthyroidism and ophthalmopathy (dated by TCRdb to between 2018 and 2020). As for the study more broadly: Peripheral blood samples were taken at initial diagnosis, before any treatment was given. Whether ophthalmopathy could be predicted prospectively was tested in an independent validation cohort made up of roughly 19 hyperthyroidism patients plus 17 patients who later progressed to ophthalmopathy. According to the paper, TCR Vbeta CDR3 sequencing was carried out on 135 peripheral blood samples, which came from 40 to 45 ophthalmopathy, roughly 75 hyperthyroidism and approximately 17 progressor patients. In addition, the study compared T-cell repertoires in thyroid tissue and in blood from about 6 Graves' hyperthyroidism patients. After blood sampling, hyperthyroidism patients were treated with methimazole at a starting dose of 30 mg daily, and ophthalmopathy patients were treated with high-dose intravenous methylprednisolone. To identify distinguishing TCR V-J signatures, a discovery cohort of around 100 patients was used, comprising roughly 45 with Graves' ophthalmopathy and around 57 with stable Graves' hyperthyroidism. The 90 or so discovery patients were randomly split 7:3 into training and test sets. General conclusions and limits of the study: In validation, the model predicted progression to ophthalmopathy a median of about 6.5 months before onset, with approximately 68% sensitivity and about 72% specificity. Sample size was not statistically predetermined, and blinding of investigators to group allocation was not performed. A 13 V-J signature model separated ophthalmopathy from stable hyperthyroidism, with approximately 87% sensitivity and about 81% specificity in cross-validation and 80%/75% in testing. Most expanded thyroid clonotypes (frequency above 0.001) were also detected in blood, a finding suggesting that blood repertoires may reflect thyroid immune responses.

Moderately to severely active disease, a Clinical Activity Score of at least 3, a NOSPECS grade of at least 4, and a duration under 3 months were present in ophthalmopathy patients. The study excluded patients with uncontrolled infections, other autoimmune diseases, pregnancy or lactation. Clinical symptoms, serum thyroxine and TRAb, thyroid ultrasound, and orbital computed tomography formed the basis for the diagnoses. PBMCs were isolated from 10 ml of fresh peripheral blood by Ficoll-Paque density gradient centrifugation. Total RNA was extracted using Trizol reagent, and RNA quality was assessed on an Agilent 2100 Bioanalyzer. The TCR beta CDR3 regions were amplified from RNA transcripts. The TCR CDR3 was subjected to a first round of RT-PCR using the HTBI primer set and the Qiagen OneStep RT-PCR kit. Libraries were constructed in a second round of multiplex PCR, after which size selection and purification were performed. Libraries were sequenced paired-end with 100 bp reads on an Illumina HiSeq2000. From the authors' description of their analysis: SOAPnuke was used to process the raw data, removing reads that contained adapters or uncalled bases, had a mean Phred below 15, or lacked an exact match to the constant primer or identifier. COPE v1.2.5 was used to merge the high-quality paired reads, and each unique nucleotide sequence was defined as a clonotype. MiTCR v1.1 was used to align the clonotypes against IMGT TRBV, TRBD and TRBJ reference segments. The analysis included only V-J combinations with a frequency above 0.0001, which together covered about 99% of the repertoires. A TCS score was defined as the ratio between F50 (clonal expansion) and ExV (chaos), using BLOSUM62-based TCRdist between CDR3 peptides within each V-J. Welch's t-statistics and random forest reduced 450 to 600 V-J features to 10 to 15, which were used in a naive Bayes classifier (R e1071). TCRdb reanalyzed the raw reads on its own, using fastp at Q25 for trimming and MiXCR for clone calling, and kept in-frame beta chains. For every CDR3 protein sequence, its rows merge into one entry that carries the most common genes and DNA. The V and J calls were not made by the authors but by TCRdb's processing. Within this sample are a few hundred thousand distinct CDR3 sequences, with about 18% of them counted one time only. 40% of the sample rests with the top ten.

Sequenced input: blood. The sequence was obtained from a man aged 18 to 30 with Graves' ophthalmopathy.

Here is the DNA: TGTGCCAGTAGTACACAAGTGGGCTCCCCTACCCTCTCCTACGAGCAGTACTTC. The resulting protein is CASSTQVGSPTLSYEQYF. The chain uses TRBV19 and TRBJ2-7; the D gene identity is not certain. For CDR1 and CDR2, the germline V gene (reference sequence) lists LNHDA and SQIVND. Inclusive of the bounding cysteine and phenylalanine, the CDR3 is 18 residues long. The only DNA kept is the CDR3, 54 bases in frame from the first base. Trimming removed 4 bases from V and 0 bases from J, leaving 22 bases between the germline ends.